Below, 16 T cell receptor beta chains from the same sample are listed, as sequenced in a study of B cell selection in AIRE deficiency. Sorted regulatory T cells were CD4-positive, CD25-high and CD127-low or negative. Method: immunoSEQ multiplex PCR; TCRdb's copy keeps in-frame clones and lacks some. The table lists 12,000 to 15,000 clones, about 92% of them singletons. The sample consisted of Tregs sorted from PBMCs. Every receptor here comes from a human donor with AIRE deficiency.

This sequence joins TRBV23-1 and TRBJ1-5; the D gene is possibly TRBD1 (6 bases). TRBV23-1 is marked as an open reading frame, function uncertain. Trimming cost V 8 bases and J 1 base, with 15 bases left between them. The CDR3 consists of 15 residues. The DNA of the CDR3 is TGCGCCAGCCATTATACCAGGGGAAGCAATCAGCCCCAGCATTTT. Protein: CASHYTRGSNQPQHF.

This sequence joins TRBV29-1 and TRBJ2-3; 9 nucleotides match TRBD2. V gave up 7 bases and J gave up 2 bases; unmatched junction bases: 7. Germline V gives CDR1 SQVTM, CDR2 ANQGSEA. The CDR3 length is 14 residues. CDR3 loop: CSAIAGVLTDTQYF. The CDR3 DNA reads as TGCAGCGCAATAGCGGGAGTCCTCACAGATACGCAGTATTTT.

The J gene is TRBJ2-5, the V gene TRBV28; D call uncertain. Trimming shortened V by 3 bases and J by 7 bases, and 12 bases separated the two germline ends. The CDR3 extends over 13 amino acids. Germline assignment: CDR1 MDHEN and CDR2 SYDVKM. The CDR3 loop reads CASSFSRLGTQYF. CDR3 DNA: TGTGCCAGCAGTTTCTCGCGATTAGGGACCCAGTACTTC.

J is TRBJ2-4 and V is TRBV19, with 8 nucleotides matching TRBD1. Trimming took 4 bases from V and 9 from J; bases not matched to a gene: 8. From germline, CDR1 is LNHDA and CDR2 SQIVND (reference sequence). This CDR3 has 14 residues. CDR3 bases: TGTGCCAGTAGTACGGACAGGGTCGTTGGCATTCAGTACTTC. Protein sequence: CASSTDRVVGIQYF.

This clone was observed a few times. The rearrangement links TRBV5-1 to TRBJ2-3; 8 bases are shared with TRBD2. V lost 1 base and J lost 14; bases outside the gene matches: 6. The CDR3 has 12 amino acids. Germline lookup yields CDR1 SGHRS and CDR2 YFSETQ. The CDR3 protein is CASSLLGGRTYF. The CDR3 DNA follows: TGCGCCAGCAGCTTGTTGGGCGGGAGGACGTATTTT.

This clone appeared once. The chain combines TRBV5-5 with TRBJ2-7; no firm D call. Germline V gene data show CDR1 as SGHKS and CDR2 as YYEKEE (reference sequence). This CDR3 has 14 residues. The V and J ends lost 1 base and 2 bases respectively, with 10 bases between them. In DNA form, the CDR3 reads TGTGCCAGCAGCTTGAGGGCGTTTGCCTACGAGCAGTACTTC. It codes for CASSLRAFAYEQYF.

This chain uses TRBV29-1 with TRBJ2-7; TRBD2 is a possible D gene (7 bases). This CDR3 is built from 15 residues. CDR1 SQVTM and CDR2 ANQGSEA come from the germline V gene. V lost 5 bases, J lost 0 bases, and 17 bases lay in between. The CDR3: CSVQGTMTASYEQYF. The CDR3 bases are TGCAGCGTTCAGGGGACTATGACAGCCTCCTACGAGCAGTACTTC.

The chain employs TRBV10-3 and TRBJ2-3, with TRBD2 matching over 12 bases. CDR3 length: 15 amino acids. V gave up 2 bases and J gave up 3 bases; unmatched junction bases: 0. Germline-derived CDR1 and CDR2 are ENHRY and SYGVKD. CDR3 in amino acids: CAISEGLAGTDTQYF. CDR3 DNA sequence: TGTGCCATCAGTGAGGGACTAGCGGGAACAGATACGCAGTATTTT.

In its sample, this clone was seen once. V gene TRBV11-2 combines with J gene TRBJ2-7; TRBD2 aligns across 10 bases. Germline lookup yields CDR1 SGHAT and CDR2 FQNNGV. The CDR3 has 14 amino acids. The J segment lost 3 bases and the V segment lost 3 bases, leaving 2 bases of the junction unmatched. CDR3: CASSFWTSGYEQYF. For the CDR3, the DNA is TGTGCCAGCAGCTTCTGGACTAGCGGCTACGAGCAGTACTTC.

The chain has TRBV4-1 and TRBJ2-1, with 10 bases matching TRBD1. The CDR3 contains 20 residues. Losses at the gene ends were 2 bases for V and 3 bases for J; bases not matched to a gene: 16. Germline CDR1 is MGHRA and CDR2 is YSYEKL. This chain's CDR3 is CASSQRTSTGGLKSYNEQFF. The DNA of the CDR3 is TGCGCCAGCAGCCAACGGACATCGACAGGGGGCCTGAAGAGCTACAATGAGCAGTTCTTC.

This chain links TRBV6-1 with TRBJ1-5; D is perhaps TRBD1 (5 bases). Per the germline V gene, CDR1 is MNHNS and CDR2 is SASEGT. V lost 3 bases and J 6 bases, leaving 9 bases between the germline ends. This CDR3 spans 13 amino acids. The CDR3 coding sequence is TGTGCCAGCAGTGAGTTGGGGGGTCAGCCCCAGCATTTT. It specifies CASSELGGQPQHF.

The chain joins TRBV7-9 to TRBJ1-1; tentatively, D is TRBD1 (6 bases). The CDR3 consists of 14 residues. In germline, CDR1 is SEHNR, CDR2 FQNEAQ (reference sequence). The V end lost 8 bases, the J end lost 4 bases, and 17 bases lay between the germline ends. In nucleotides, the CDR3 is TGTGCCAGCTATAACAGGGCCGTGACCACTGAAGCTTTCTTT. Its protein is CASYNRAVTTEAFF.

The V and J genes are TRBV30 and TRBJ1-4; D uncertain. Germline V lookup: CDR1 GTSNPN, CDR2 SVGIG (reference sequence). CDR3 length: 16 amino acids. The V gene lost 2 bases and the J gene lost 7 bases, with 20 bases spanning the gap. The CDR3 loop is CAWSPALRGVPEKLFF. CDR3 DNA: TGTGCCTGGAGTCCTGCACTCCGGGGTGTTCCTGAAAAACTGTTTTTT.

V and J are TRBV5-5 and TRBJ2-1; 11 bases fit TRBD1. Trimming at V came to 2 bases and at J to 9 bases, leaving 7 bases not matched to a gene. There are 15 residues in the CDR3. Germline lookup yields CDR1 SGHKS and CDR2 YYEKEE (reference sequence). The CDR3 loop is CASSFYGQGAVEQFF. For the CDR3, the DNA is TGTGCCAGCAGCTTTTATGGACAGGGGGCCGTTGAGCAGTTCTTC. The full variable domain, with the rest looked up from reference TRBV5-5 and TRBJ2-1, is DAGVTQSPTHLIKTRGQQVTLRCSPISGHKSVSWYQQVLGQGPQFIFQYYEKEERGRGNFPDRFSARQFPNYSSELNVNALLLGDSALYLCASSFYGQGAVEQFFGPGTRLTVL.

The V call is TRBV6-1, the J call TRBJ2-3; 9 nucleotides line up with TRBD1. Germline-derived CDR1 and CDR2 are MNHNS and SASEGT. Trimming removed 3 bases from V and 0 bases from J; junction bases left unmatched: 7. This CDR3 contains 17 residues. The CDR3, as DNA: TGTGCCAGCAGTGAGAGGACAGGGGCGGGTAGCACAGATACGCAGTATTTT. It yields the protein CASSERTGAGSTDTQYF.

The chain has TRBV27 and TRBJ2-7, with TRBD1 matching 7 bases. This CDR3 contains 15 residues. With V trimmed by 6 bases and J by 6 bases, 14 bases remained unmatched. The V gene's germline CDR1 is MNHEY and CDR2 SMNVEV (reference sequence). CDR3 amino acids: CASRPDRVRVAEQYF. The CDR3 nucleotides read TGTGCCAGCAGGCCAGACAGGGTTCGGGTGGCCGAGCAGTACTTC.